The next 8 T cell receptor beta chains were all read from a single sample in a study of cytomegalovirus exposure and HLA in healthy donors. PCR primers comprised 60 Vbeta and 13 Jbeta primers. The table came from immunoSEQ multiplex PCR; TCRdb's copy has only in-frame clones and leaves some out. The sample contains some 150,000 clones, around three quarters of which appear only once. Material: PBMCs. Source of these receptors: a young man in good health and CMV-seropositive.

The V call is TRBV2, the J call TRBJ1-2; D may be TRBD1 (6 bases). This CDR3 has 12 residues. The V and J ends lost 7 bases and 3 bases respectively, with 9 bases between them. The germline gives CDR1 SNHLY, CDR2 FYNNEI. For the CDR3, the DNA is TGTGCCAGCAACAGGGCGGACTATGGCTACACCTTC. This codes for CASNRADYGYTF.

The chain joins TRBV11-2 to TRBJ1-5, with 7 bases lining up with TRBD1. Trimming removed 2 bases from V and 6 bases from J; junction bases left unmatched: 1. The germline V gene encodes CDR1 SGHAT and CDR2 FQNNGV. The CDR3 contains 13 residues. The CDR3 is CASSLQGGQPQHF. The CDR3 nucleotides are TGTGCCAGCAGCTTACAGGGGGGTCAGCCCCAGCATTTT.

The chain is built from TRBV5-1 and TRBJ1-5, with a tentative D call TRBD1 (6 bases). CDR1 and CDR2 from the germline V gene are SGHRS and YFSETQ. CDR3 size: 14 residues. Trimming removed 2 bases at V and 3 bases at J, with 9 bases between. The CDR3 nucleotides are TGCGCCAGCAGCTTAGGGACAACCAATCAGCCCCAGCATTTT. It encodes CASSLGTTNQPQHF.

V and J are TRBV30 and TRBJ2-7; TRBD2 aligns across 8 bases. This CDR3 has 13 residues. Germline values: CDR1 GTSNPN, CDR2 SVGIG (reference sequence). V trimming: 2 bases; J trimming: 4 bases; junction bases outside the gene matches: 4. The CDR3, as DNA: TGTGCCTGGAGTACTACGGGGGGGTACGAGCAGTACTTC. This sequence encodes CAWSTTGGYEQYF.

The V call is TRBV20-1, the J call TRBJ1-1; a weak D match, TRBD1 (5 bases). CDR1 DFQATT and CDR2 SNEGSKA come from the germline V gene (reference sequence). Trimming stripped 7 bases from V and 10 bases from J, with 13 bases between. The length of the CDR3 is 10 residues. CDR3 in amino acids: CSVAGISAFF. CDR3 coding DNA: TGCAGTGTGGCAGGGATTTCAGCTTTCTTT.

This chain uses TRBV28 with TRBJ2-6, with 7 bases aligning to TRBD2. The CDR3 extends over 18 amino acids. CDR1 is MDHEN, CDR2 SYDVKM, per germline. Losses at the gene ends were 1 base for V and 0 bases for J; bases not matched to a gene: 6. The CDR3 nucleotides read TGTGCCAGCAGTTTATACCTAGCGGACCCCTCTGGGGCCAACGTCCTGACTTTC. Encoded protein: CASSLYLADPSGANVLTF.

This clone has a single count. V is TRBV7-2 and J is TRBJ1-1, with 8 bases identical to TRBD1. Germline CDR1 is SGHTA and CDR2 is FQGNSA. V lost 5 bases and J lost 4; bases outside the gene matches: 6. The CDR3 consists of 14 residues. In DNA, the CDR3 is TGTGCCAGCAGCGAACAGGGGGGGGTCACTGAAGCTTTCTTT. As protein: CASSEQGGVTEAFF.

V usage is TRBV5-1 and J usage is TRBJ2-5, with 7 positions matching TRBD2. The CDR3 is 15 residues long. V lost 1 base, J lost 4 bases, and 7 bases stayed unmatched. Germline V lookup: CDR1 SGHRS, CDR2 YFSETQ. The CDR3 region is CASSLFRGVRETQYF. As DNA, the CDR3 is TGCGCCAGCAGCTTGTTCCGGGGGGTTAGAGAGACCCAGTACTTC.